Each of the 22 T cell receptor beta chains below was sequenced from the same sample in a study of blood T cell repertoires in COVID-19. Assay used: immunoSEQ multiplex PCR; TCRdb lists only in-frame clones, some missing. The repertoire consists of some 140,000 clones, with over 80% occurring once and the leading ten covering 2% to 2.5%. The sequenced sample consisted of peripheral blood. These receptors were taken from a man aged 45-65 years with active COVID-19.

The chain links TRBV6-1 to TRBJ2-7; D is undetermined. The CDR3 is 12 residues long. Germline CDR1 and CDR2: MNHNS and SASEGT. Trimming shortened V by 5 bases and J by 1 base, and 6 bases separated the two germline ends. The CDR3, as DNA: TGTGCCAGCAGTTTGGAGTCCTACGAGCAGTACTTC. It translates to CASSLESYEQYF.

The V gene is TRBV25-1, the J gene TRBJ2-5, with 9 bases identical to TRBD1. After removal of 5 bases from V and 5 bases from J, the junction contained 12 bases not matched to a gene. There are 16 residues in the CDR3. Per germline, CDR1 MGHDK and CDR2 SYGVNS. CDR3 loop: CASSNLDRGIGETQYF. DNA for the CDR3: TGTGCCAGCAGTAACTTGGACAGGGGCATCGGGGAGACCCAGTACTTC.

The chain has TRBV9 and TRBJ2-1, with 7 bases matching TRBD2. Looked up from germline, CDR1 is SGDLS and CDR2 is YYNGEE. CDR3 length: 14 amino acids. The V and J ends lost 3 bases and 7 bases, in that order; junction bases with no gene match: 7. The CDR3: CASSGSSGRNEQFF. CDR3 nucleotides: TGTGCCAGCAGCGGAAGCTCCGGGAGGAATGAGCAGTTCTTC.

This chain links TRBV10-3 with TRBJ2-3; 10 bases are a match to TRBD2. J lost 0 bases, V lost 3 bases, and 6 bases had no gene match. Germline V lookup: CDR1 ENHRY, CDR2 SYGVKD. CDR3 size: 17 residues. The CDR3 here is CAISETSGATSTDTQYF. Here the CDR3 DNA reads TGTGCCATCAGTGAAACTAGCGGGGCGACGAGCACAGATACGCAGTATTTT.

This clone occurred once. The chain uses TRBV5-5 and TRBJ2-1; D perhaps matches TRBD1 (5 bases). The V and J ends lost 4 bases and 4 bases respectively, with 15 bases between them. Germline CDR1 is SGHKS and CDR2 is YYEKEE (reference sequence). The CDR3 is 15 residues long. CDR3 in amino acids: CASSQQVLGYNEQFF. CDR3 DNA sequence: TGTGCCAGCAGCCAACAGGTACTGGGGTACAATGAGCAGTTCTTC.

The rearrangement links TRBV9 to TRBJ1-4, with 9 bases identical to TRBD1. This CDR3 comprises 17 residues. V trimming: 4 bases; J trimming: 6 bases; junction bases outside the gene matches: 13. In germline, CDR1 is SGDLS, CDR2 YYNGEE. CDR3 sequence (DNA): TGTGCCAGCAGCCCGGGGACAGGGTATAGGCGGCATGAAAAACTGTTTTTT. Its protein product is CASSPGTGYRRHEKLFF. The full variable domain, with the rest looked up from reference TRBV9 and TRBJ1-4, is DSGVTQTPKHLITATGQRVTLRCSPRSGDLSVYWYQQSLDQGLQFLIQYYNGEERAKGNILERFSAQQFPDLHSELNLSSLELGDSALYFCASSPGTGYRRHEKLFFGSGTQLSVL.

Only one count was recorded for this clone. The chain couples TRBV5-1 to TRBJ1-1, with D maybe TRBD1 (5 bases). Germline V gene lookup returns CDR1 SGHRS and CDR2 YFSETQ. The CDR3 extends over 15 amino acids. Trimming took 5 bases from V and 3 from J, leaving 17 bases between them. The CDR3 DNA follows: TGCGCCAGCAGTTGGCAGGGAATCGGGTACACTGAAGCTTTCTTT. This codes for CASSWQGIGYTEAFF. Filled out from reference TRBV5-1 and TRBJ1-1, the complete variable domain reads KAGVTQTPRYLIKTRGQQVTLSCSPISGHRSVSWYQQTPGQGLQFLFEYFSETQRNKGNFPGRFSGRQFSNSRSEMNVSTLELGDSALYLCASSWQGIGYTEAFFGQGTRLTVV.

The chain links TRBV30 to TRBJ2-2; 7 bases map to TRBD2. CDR1 is GTSNPN and CDR2 is SVGIG in the germline V gene (reference sequence). This CDR3 is 15 amino acids long. Trimming removed 5 bases from V and 9 bases from J; junction bases left unmatched: 15. CDR3: CAWALKGTTPRELFF. The CDR3 DNA reads TGTGCCTGGGCCTTGAAAGGGACTACCCCCCGGGAGCTGTTTTTT.

This chain links TRBV6-5 with TRBJ1-1, with D maybe TRBD1 (6 bases). Germline V gives CDR1 MNHEY, CDR2 SVGAGI. V lost 10 bases and J 2 bases, leaving 17 bases between the germline ends. CDR3 length: 14 residues. In nucleotides, the CDR3 is TGTGCCACCCTCGAAGGGGGACACAACACTGAAGCTTTCTTT. It encodes CATLEGGHNTEAFF.

The gene calls are TRBV7-9 and TRBJ1-6; TRBD1 might be the D (6 bases). This CDR3 has 15 residues. Germline CDR1 SEHNR, CDR2 FQNEAQ (reference sequence). V lost 4 bases and J 5 bases, leaving 12 bases between the germline ends. CDR3: CASSSPSGDNSPLHF. Here the CDR3 DNA reads TGTGCCAGCAGCTCTCCCTCAGGGGATAATTCACCCCTCCACTTT.

The V gene is TRBV15, the J gene TRBJ1-1; TRBD1 might be the D (5 bases). Trimming took off 7 bases at V and 6 bases at J, with 15 bases between the two ends. CDR1 and CDR2 (germline): LNHNV, YYDKDF (reference sequence). The CDR3 is 13 amino acids. The CDR3 region is CATTGPLLPEAFF. The CDR3 nucleotides are TGTGCCACCACAGGGCCGCTTCTTCCTGAAGCTTTCTTT.

This chain connects TRBV6-2 or TRBV6-3 to TRBJ2-5; D possibly corresponds to TRBD2 (5 bases). CDR1 and CDR2 (germline): MNHEY, SVGEGT. Trimming removed 6 bases from V and 5 bases from J, with 16 bases in between. The CDR3 extends over 14 amino acids. DNA of the CDR3: TGTGCCAGCAGCTCAGTCCGGGGTTTGGAGACCCAGTACTTC. Translating it yields CASSSVRGLETQYF.

The chain has TRBV4-1 and TRBJ1-6; TRBD1 aligns across 10 bases. Germline CDR1 MGHRA, CDR2 YSYEKL. Trimming cost V 2 bases and J 9 bases; bases outside gene matches: 7. The CDR3 is 16 amino acids. CDR3 bases: TGCGCCAGCAGCCAATCTCGGACAGGGGGAAGTTCACCCCTCCACTTT. It codes for CASSQSRTGGSSPLHF.

The chain is built from TRBV30 and TRBJ2-1; 7 bases fit TRBD2. Trimming at V came to 1 base and at J to 8 bases, leaving 8 bases not matched to a gene. Germline CDR1 GTSNPN, CDR2 SVGIG (reference sequence). The CDR3 is made up of 14 amino acids. The CDR3 coding sequence is TGTGCCTGGAGTGCAGCGGGGCCGGGGGATGAGCAGTTCTTC. It translates to CAWSAAGPGDEQFF.

This chain joins TRBV7-2 and TRBJ2-6, with D perhaps TRBD2 (5 bases). The germline V and J ends were trimmed by 5 bases and 7 bases, with 12 bases remaining between them. Germline V gene lookup returns CDR1 SGHTA and CDR2 FQGNSA. The CDR3 is 14 amino acids. The CDR3 is CASSLTRSANVLTF. CDR3 sequence (DNA): TGTGCCAGCAGCCTCACTAGGAGTGCCAACGTCCTGACTTTC.

V gene TRBV4-1 combines with J gene TRBJ1-6, with D tentatively TRBD1 (5 bases). The ends were cut back, 1 base at V and 9 bases at J, with 19 bases in the middle. Germline CDR1 MGHRA, CDR2 YSYEKL. The CDR3 spans 17 residues. Here the CDR3 DNA reads TGCGCCAGCAGCCAAGTACCCCGCCAGGGAAAGAGTTCACCCCTCCACTTT. Translating gives CASSQVPRQGKSSPLHF.

V and J are TRBV5-1 and TRBJ1-3, with D possibly matching TRBD1 (5 bases). This CDR3 region has 15 residues. The germline gives CDR1 SGHRS, CDR2 YFSETQ. V lost 1 base and J lost 7, with 15 bases in between. The CDR3 loop reads CASSLWGDPGNTIYF. The CDR3 bases are TGCGCCAGCAGCTTGTGGGGCGACCCAGGGAACACCATATATTTT.

The rearrangement links TRBV5-1 to TRBJ1-5; 8 bases line up with TRBD1. Trimming cost V 3 bases and J 1 base; bases outside gene matches: 3. The germline gives CDR1 SGHRS, CDR2 YFSETQ. This CDR3 region has 15 residues. CDR3 sequence (DNA): TGCGCCAGCAGCTCGACAGGGGAAAGCAATCAGCCCCAGCATTTT. This encodes CASSSTGESNQPQHF.

The CDR3: CASSFQGATEQYF. The CDR3 DNA reads TGTGCCAGCAGCTTCCAGGGGGCAACCGAGCAGTACTTC. J is TRBJ2-7 and V is TRBV5-5; 8 bases line up with TRBD1. Germline values: CDR1 SGHKS, CDR2 YYEKEE (reference sequence). The V and J ends lost 2 bases and 6 bases, in that order; junction bases with no gene match: 4. The CDR3 contains 13 residues. Looking up the rest from reference TRBV5-5 and TRBJ2-7 gives the full variable domain: DAGVTQSPTHLIKTRGQQVTLRCSPISGHKSVSWYQQVLGQGPQFIFQYYEKEERGRGNFPDRFSARQFPNYSSELNVNALLLGDSALYLCASSFQGATEQYFGPGTRLTVT.

The chain combines TRBV7-3 with TRBJ2-2; TRBD2 agrees at 8 bases. V was pared by 5 bases and J by 1 base, with 9 bases of the junction left unmatched. This CDR3 comprises 17 residues. The germline gives CDR1 SGHTA, CDR2 FQGTGA. CDR3 bases: TGTGCCAGCAGCCTAATACTAGCGGCGCTGAACACCGGGGAGCTGTTTTTT. Its protein product is CASSLILAALNTGELFF.

This chain joins TRBV5-6 and TRBJ2-2; tentative D call: TRBD2 (5 bases). Trimming pared 2 bases from V and 3 bases from J, leaving 14 bases between. This CDR3 comprises 16 residues. Germline loops: CDR1 SGHDT, CDR2 YYEEEE. CDR3 bases: TGTGCCAGCAGCTTTAGGTTGACTAAGGACACCGGGGAGCTGTTTTTT. It specifies CASSFRLTKDTGELFF.

This chain links TRBV6-5 with TRBJ1-4, with 7 positions matching TRBD1. This CDR3 spans 15 amino acids. V trimming: 6 bases; J trimming: 0 bases; junction bases outside the gene matches: 4. Per germline, CDR1 MNHEY and CDR2 SVGAGI. The CDR3, as DNA: TGTGCCAGCAGGGGGGGACAGTCAACTAATGAAAAACTGTTTTTT. Its translation: CASRGGQSTNEKLFF.